This is a list of T cell receptor beta chains from one sample in a study of OX40 agonist ivuxolimab in advanced cancers. Libraries were prepared by immunoSEQ multiplex PCR; TCRdb keeps only in-frame clonotypes and omits some of them. The sample has tens of thousands of clones; about 83% are singletons. The input for sequencing was CD4+ or CD8+ T cells sorted from blood, taken in a trial of the OX40 agonist ivuxolimab. Receptor source: an adult with an advanced solid tumor such as melanoma, head and neck, liver or kidney cancer. The CDR3 runs from the conserved cysteine through the conserved F or W. D genes are given only for firm matches. The listing skips clone size in some rows; elsewhere it reads once, few, many or a size class.

clone size: .; J gene: TRBJ2-3; V gene: TRBV2; D gene: .; CDR3 DNA: TGTGCCAGCAGTGGGGGAAGAAAGTATTTT; CDR3 protein: CASSGGRKYF
clone size: .; J gene: TRBJ2-3; V gene: TRBV6-5; D gene: .; CDR3 DNA: TGTGCCAGCAGCACTACCACCACAGATACGCAGTATTTT; CDR3 protein: CASSTTTTDTQYF
clone size: .; J gene: TRBJ2-1; V gene: TRBV9; D gene: .; CDR3 DNA: TGTGCCAGCAGCGTAACGGCACCCGGTGAGCAGTTCTTC; CDR3 protein: CASSVTAPGEQFF
clone size: .; J gene: TRBJ1-2; V gene: TRBV5-5; D gene: .; CDR3 DNA: TGTGCCAGCAGCTTGGCTGGGGGGGCCGTGCCGGGCTATGGCTACACCTTC; CDR3 protein: CASSLAGGAVPGYGYTF
clone size: .; J gene: TRBJ1-1; V gene: TRBV7-8; D gene: .; CDR3 DNA: TGTGCCAGCAGCTTACTAGGGGTGGAAGCTTTCTTT; CDR3 protein: CASSLLGVEAFF
clone size: .; J gene: TRBJ2-5; V gene: TRBV5-1; D gene: TRBD2; CDR3 DNA: TGCGCCAGCGGCCACGGACTAGCGGGGGGAGAGACCCAGTACTTC; CDR3 protein: CASGHGLAGGETQYF
clone size: .; J gene: TRBJ1-2; V gene: TRBV20-1; D gene: .; CDR3 DNA: TGCAGTGCTTTCCTAAATAGCTACACCTTC; CDR3 protein: CSAFLNSYTF
clone size: .; J gene: TRBJ1-1; V gene: TRBV10-3; D gene: .; CDR3 DNA: TGTGCCATCAGTGAGAATAGTGACACTGAAGCTTTCTTT; CDR3 protein: CAISENSDTEAFF
clone size: .; J gene: TRBJ2-2; V gene: TRBV25-1; D gene: .; CDR3 DNA: TGTGCCAGCACTGACGCCGGGACACTTAACACCGGGGAGCTGTTTTTT; CDR3 protein: CASTDAGTLNTGELFF
clone size: .; J gene: TRBJ1-2; V gene: TRBV10-3; D gene: .; CDR3 DNA: TGTGCCATCAGTGATTCTGTAGGCTACACCTTC; CDR3 protein: CAISDSVGYTF
clone size: .; J gene: TRBJ1-2; V gene: TRBV19; D gene: .; CDR3 DNA: TGTGCCAGTAGTATGAACGGTTATGGCTACACCTTC; CDR3 protein: CASSMNGYGYTF
clone size: .; J gene: TRBJ1-1; V gene: TRBV7-2; D gene: .; CDR3 DNA: TGTGCCAGCAGCTTAACTATGCTGGGGACTGAAGCTTTCTTT; CDR3 protein: CASSLTMLGTEAFF
clone size: .; J gene: TRBJ1-2; V gene: TRBV16; D gene: .; CDR3 DNA: TGTGCCAGCAGCCGTCGGGCAGGCAGCTATGGCTACACCTTC; CDR3 protein: CASSRRAGSYGYTF
clone size: few; J gene: TRBJ1-3; V gene: TRBV19; D gene: .; CDR3 DNA: TGTGCCAGTAGGGAAGTACCTGGGGCCCGGAGAAACACCATATATTTT; CDR3 protein: CASREVPGARRNTIYF
clone size: .; J gene: TRBJ1-4; V gene: TRBV7-3; D gene: .; CDR3 DNA: TGTGCCAGCAGCCAAACAGGTGCAACTAATGAAAAACTGTTTTTT; CDR3 protein: CASSQTGATNEKLFF
clone size: once; J gene: TRBJ1-4; V gene: TRBV5-1; D gene: TRBD1; CDR3 DNA: TGCGCCAGCAGCTCTGCCGGGACAGCAACTGAAAAACTGTTTTTT; CDR3 protein: CASSSAGTATEKLFF